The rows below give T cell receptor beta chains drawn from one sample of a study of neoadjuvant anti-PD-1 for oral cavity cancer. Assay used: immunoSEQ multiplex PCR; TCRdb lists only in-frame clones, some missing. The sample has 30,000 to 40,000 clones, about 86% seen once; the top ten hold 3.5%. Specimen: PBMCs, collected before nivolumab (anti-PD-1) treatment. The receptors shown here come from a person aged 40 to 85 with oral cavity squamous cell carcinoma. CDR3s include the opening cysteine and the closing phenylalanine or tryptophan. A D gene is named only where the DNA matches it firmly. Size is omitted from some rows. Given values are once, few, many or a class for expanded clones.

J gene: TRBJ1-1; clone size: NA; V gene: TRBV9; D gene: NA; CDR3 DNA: TGTGCCAGCAGCCTCGAGGGCGGATCGAACACTGAAGCTTTCTTT; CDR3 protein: CASSLEGGSNTEAFF
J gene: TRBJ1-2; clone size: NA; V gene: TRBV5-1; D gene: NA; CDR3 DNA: TGCGCCAGCAGCTTGGAAGGCTATGGCTACACCTTC; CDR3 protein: CASSLEGYGYTF
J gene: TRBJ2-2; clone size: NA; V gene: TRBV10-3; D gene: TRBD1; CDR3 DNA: TGTGCCATCAGTGAGAGGGACAGGGGTGTCACCGGGGAGCTGTTTTTT; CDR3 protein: CAISERDRGVTGELFF
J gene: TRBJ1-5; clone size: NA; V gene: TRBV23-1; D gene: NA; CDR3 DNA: TGCGCCAGCAGTCCCCGGGGCCATCAGCCCCAGCATTTT; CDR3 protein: CASSPRGHQPQHF
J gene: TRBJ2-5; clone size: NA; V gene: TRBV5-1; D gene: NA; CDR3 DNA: TGCGCCAGCAGCTTGCGAGACAGGACCGAGACCCAGTACTTC; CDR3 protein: CASSLRDRTETQYF
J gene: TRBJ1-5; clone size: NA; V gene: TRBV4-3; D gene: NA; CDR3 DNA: TGCGCCAGCAGCCAAGGGGGGGTCACTAATCAGCCCCAGCATTTT; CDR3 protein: CASSQGGVTNQPQHF
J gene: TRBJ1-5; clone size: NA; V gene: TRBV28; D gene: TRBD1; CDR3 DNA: TGTGCCAGCAGTTCGGGACAGCTTGTACTTAGCAATCAGCCCCAGCATTTT; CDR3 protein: CASSSGQLVLSNQPQHF
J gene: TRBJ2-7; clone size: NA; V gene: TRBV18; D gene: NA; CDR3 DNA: TGTGCCAGCTCTCCCTACAGGGAAGCCTACGAGCAGTACTTC; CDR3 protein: CASSPYREAYEQYF
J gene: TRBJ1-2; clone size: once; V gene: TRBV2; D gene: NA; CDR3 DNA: TGTGCCAGCAGCCTGGCGACCGGGGGATATGGCTACACCTTC; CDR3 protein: CASSLATGGYGYTF
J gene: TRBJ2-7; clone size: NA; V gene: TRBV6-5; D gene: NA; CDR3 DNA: TGTGCCAGCAGTTATGCCGGGATAGGCGAGCAGTACTTC; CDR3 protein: CASSYAGIGEQYF
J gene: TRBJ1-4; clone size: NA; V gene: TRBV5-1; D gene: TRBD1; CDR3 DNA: TGCGCCAGCTCCGGGAGGCAGGGGGATGCAACTAATGAAAAACTGTTTTTT; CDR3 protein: CASSGRQGDATNEKLFF
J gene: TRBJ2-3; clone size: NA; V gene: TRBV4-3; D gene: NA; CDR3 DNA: TGCGCCAGCAGCCAAGAAACCAGGGGAATAGATACGCAGTATTTT; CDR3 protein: CASSQETRGIDTQYF
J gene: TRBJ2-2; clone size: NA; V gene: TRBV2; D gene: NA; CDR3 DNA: TGTGCCAGCTCCGGGACGGTGAACACCGGGGAGCTGTTTTTT; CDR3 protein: CASSGTVNTGELFF
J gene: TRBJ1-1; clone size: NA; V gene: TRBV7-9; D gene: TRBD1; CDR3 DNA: TGTGCCAGCAGCTTAGGTACAGGGGTTACTGAAGCTTTCTTT; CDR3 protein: CASSLGTGVTEAFF
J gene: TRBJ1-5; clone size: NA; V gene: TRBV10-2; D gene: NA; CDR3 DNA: TGCGCCAGCAGTGACTCCGACAGAAATCAGCCCCAGCATTTT; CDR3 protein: CASSDSDRNQPQHF
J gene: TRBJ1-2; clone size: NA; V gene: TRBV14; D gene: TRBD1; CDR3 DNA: TGTGCCAGCAGCCCTCTTGGACAGGGAAGCGGCTACACCTTC; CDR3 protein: CASSPLGQGSGYTF
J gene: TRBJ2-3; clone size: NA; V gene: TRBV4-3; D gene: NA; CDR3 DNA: TGCGCCAGCAGCCAAGGACTAGTTCTGGGGGATACGCAGTATTTT; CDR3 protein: CASSQGLVLGDTQYF
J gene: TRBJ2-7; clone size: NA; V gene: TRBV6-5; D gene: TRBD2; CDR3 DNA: TGTGCCAGCAGTTACGACAGCGGGGCCTACGAGCAGTACTTC; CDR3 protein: CASSYDSGAYEQYF
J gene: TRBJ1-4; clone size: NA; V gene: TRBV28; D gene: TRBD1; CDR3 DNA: TGTGCCAGCAGTCCCCATCTCAGGGACAGAAATGAAAAACTGTTTTTT; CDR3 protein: CASSPHLRDRNEKLFF
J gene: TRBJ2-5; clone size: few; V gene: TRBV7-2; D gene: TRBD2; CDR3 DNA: TGTGCCAGCATCCTAAGCGGCGGGGGGGTCTGGGAGACCCAGTACTTC; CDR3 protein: CASILSGGGVWETQYF
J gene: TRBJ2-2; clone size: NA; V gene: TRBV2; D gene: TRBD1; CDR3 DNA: TGTGCCAGCAGTGGAGAATTACCCCGGGACAGGGAAACCGGGGAGCTGTTTTTT; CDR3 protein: CASSGELPRDRETGELFF
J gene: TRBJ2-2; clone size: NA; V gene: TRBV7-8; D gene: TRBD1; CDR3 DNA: TGTGCCAGCAGCTCGGGACAGGGGGCTTCCGGGGAGCTGTTTTTT; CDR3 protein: CASSSGQGASGELFF
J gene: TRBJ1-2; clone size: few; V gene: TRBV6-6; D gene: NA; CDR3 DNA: TGTGCCAGCAGTGCACCCGGGACCCTACCCTATGGCTACACCTTC; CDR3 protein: CASSAPGTLPYGYTF
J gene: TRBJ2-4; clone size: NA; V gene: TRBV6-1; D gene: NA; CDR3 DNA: TGTGCCAGCGGGCAGGGAAACATTCAGTACTTC; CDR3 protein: CASGQGNIQYF
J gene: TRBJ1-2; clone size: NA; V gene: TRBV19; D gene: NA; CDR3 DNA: TGTGCCAGTAGTCTCCTGACAGACTCCCTTTGGGGCTACACCTTC; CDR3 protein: CASSLLTDSLWGYTF
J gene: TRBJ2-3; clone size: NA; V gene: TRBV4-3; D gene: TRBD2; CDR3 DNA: TGCGCCAGCAGCCAATCACGGACTAGCGGCGGCACAGATACGCAGTATTTT; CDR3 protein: CASSQSRTSGGTDTQYF
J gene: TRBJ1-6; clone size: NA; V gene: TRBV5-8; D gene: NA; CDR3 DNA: TGTGCCAGCCAACAGGGCCTTTCCTATAATTCACCCCTCCACTTT; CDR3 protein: CASQQGLSYNSPLHF
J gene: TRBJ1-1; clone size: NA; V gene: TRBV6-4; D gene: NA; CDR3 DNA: TGTGCCAGCAGTAGAGGGGACGCGAACACTGAAGCTTTCTTT; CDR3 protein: CASSRGDANTEAFF
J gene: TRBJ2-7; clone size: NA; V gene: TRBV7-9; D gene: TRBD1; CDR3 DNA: TGTGCCAGCAGCCTGAGAGTAGGACAGGGGAACGAGCAGTACTTC; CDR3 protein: CASSLRVGQGNEQYF
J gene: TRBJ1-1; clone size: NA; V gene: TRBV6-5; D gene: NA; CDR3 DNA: TGTGCCAGCAGTGCGAATTGGGGGGGGACGAATGAAGCTTTCTTT; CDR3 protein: CASSANWGGTNEAFF
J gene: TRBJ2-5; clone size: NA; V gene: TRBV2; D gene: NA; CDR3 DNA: TGTGCCAGCAGCCCCGAAGAGACCCAGTACTTC; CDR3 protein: CASSPEETQYF
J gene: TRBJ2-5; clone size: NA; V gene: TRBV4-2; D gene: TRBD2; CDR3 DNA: TGTGCCAGCAGCCACGGGGTCACGGGCGAGCGGGGGGGCGAGACCCAGTACTTC; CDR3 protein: CASSHGVTGERGGETQYF
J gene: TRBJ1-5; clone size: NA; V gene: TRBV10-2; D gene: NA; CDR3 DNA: TGCGCCAGCGCCCAATATAGCAATCAGCCCCAGCATTTT; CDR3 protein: CASAQYSNQPQHF
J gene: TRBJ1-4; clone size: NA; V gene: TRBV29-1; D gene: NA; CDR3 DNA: TGCAGCGTTGATTCGGGGTTCGATGAAAAACTGTTTTTT; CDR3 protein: CSVDSGFDEKLFF
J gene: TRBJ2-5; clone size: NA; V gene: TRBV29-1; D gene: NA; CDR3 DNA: TGCAGCGACGGGGGGCACCTCTACCAAGAGACCCAGTACTTC; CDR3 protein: CSDGGHLYQETQYF
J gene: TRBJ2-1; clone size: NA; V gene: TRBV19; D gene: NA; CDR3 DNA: TGTGCCAGTAGCCCCGAAGGGTTTGGGTACAATGAGCAGTTCTTC; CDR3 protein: CASSPEGFGYNEQFF
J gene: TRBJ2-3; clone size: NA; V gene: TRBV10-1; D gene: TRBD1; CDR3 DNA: TGCGCCAGCAGTCCGGGACAGGGGGGAGATACGCAGTATTTT; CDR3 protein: CASSPGQGGDTQYF
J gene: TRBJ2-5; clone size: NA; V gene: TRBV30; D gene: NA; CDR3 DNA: TGTGCCTGGAGTGTTGGCGCGGGCCAACAAGAGACCCAGTACTTC; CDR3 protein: CAWSVGAGQQETQYF
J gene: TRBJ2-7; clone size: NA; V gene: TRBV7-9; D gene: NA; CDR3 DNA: TGTGCCAGCAGCTTAGCGCTCACTTACTACGAGCAGTACTTC; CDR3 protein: CASSLALTYYEQYF
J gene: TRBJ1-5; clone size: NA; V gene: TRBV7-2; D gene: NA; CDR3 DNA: TGTGCCAGCAGCTTATCGGGGGGTCAGCCCCAGCATTTT; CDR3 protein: CASSLSGGQPQHF
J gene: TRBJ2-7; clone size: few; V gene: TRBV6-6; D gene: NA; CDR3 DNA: TGTGCCAGCAGCTTCGGGTTCGGTAGGCCCGCGGATGACTTC; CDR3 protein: CASSFGFGRPADDF
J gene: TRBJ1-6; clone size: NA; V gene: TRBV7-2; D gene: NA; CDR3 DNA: TGTGCCAGCAGCTTAGTAGGAAAACTAGCGTCACCCCTCCACTTT; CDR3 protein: CASSLVGKLASPLHF
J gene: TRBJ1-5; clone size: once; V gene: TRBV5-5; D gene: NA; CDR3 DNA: TGTGCCAGCAGCTTGTTCGGGGAGTGGGGGACGGGTCAGCCCCAGCATTTT; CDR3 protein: CASSLFGEWGTGQPQHF
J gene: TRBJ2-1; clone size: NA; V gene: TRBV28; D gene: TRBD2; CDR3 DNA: TGTGCCAGCAGCCCCGTCGGGACTAGGCTGGTCGATGAGCAGTTCTTC; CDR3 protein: CASSPVGTRLVDEQFF
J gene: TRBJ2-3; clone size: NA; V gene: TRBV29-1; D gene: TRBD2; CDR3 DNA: TGCAGCGTTGCGGAGCGGGGGACCACAGATACGCAGTATTTT; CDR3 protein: CSVAERGTTDTQYF
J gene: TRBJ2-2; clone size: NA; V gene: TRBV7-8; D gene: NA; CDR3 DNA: TGTGCCAGCAGCTTCGACAGACGCACCGGGGAGCTGTTTTTT; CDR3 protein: CASSFDRRTGELFF
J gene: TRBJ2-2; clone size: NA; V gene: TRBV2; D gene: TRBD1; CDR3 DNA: TGTGCCAGCATTACCGGGACAGGGACCACCGGGGAGCTGTTTTTT; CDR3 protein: CASITGTGTTGELFF
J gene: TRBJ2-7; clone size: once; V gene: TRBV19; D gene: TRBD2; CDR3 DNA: TGTGCCAGTAGCACACCGCGGGGGGGCGGCTACGAGCAGTACTTC; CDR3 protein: CASSTPRGGGYEQYF
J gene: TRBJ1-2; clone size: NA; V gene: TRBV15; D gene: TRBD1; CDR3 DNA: TGTGCCACCAGGGAGGGGGACAGGGTGCGGGGCTACACCTTC; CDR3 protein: CATREGDRVRGYTF
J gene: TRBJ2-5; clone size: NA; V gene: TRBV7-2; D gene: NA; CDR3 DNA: TGTGCCAGCAGCTTGGGTCCCGGGCAAGAGACCCAGTACTTC; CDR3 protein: CASSLGPGQETQYF
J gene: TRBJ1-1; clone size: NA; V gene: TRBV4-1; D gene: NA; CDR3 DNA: TGCGCCAGCAGCCGGGACCTTGGGAACACTGAAGCTTTCTTT; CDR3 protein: CASSRDLGNTEAFF
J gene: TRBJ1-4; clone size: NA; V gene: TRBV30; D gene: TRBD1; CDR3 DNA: TGTGCCTGGAGTCGGAATACAGGGGGGACTAATGAAAAACTGTTTTTT; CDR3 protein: CAWSRNTGGTNEKLFF
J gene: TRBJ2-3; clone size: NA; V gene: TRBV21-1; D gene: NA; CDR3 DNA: TGTGCCAGCAGCCCTCAGGGACGGGGGAGCACAGATACGCAGTATTTT; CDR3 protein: CASSPQGRGSTDTQYF
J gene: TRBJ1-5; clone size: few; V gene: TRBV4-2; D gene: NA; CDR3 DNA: TGTGCCAGCAGCCAAGACAAGGGCCGGGGCTATCAGCCCCAGCATTTT; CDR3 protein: CASSQDKGRGYQPQHF
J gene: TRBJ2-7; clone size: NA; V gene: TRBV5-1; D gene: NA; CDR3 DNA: TGCGCCAGCAGCTTTGGGGCAGGGGCCCAAGGCGAGCAGTACTTC; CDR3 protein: CASSFGAGAQGEQYF
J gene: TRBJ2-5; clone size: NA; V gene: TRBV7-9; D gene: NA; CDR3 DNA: TGTGCCAGCAGCTTAATCGGGATGGAGACCCAGTACTTC; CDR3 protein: CASSLIGMETQYF